These 28 T cell receptor beta chains came from one sample sequenced in a study of cytomegalovirus exposure and HLA in healthy donors. This PCR relied on a set of 60 Vbeta primers and 13 Jbeta primers. The table came from immunoSEQ multiplex PCR; TCRdb's copy has only in-frame clones and leaves some out. The sample carries 90,000 to 150,000 clones, 63% recorded once. The sequencing sample was made of PBMCs. Every receptor here comes from a man aged 35 to 55 in good health and CMV-seropositive.

This chain joins TRBV5-4 and TRBJ1-2, with D possibly TRBD1 on 6 matching bases. V was shortened by 1 base and J by 8 bases, with 12 bases between the two germline ends. Germline CDR1 reads SGHNT; CDR2 reads YYREEE (reference sequence). CDR3 size: 13 residues. CDR3 loop: CASSLWGQGGYTF. The CDR3 DNA reads TGTGCCAGCAGCTTGTGGGGGCAAGGCGGCTACACCTTC.

The rearrangement joins TRBV7-3 to TRBJ2-1, with D perhaps TRBD2 (6 bases). The CDR3 covers 15 residues. Trimming stripped 0 bases from V and 6 bases from J, with 12 bases between. Germline V gene lookup returns CDR1 SGHTA and CDR2 FQGTGA. As DNA, the CDR3 is TGTGCCAGCAGCTTAACTCGGGACTTCCTCAATGAGCAGTTCTTC. Amino acid sequence: CASSLTRDFLNEQFF.

V is TRBV18 and J is TRBJ1-5; no clear D. V was cut by 3 bases and J by 5 bases, with 5 bases left in between. Germline CDR1 is KGHSH and CDR2 is LQKENI. The CDR3 runs to 12 residues. CDR3 bases: TGTGCCAGCTCACCCGGGGATCAGCCCCAGCATTTT. It encodes CASSPGDQPQHF.

The chain employs TRBV5-1 and TRBJ2-5, with a weak D call TRBD1 (5 bases). The germline CDR1 and CDR2 sequences are SGHRS and YFSETQ. V was trimmed by 2 bases and J by 3 bases, leaving 5 bases between them. The CDR3 totals 12 residues. CDR3 protein: CASSFREETQYF. The CDR3 bases are TGCGCCAGCAGCTTCAGGGAAGAGACCCAGTACTTC.

The V and J genes are TRBV27 and TRBJ1-1, with a weak D call TRBD1 (5 bases). The CDR3 is made up of 14 amino acids. The germline CDR1 and CDR2 sequences are MNHEY and SMNVEV (reference sequence). V lost 0 bases and J lost 8, with 13 bases in between. The CDR3 loop is CASSLSFTQAEAFF. The CDR3 nucleotides are TGTGCCAGCAGTTTATCTTTTACACAGGCGGAAGCTTTCTTT.

This clone has only one observation. The rearrangement links TRBV9 to TRBJ1-4; D remains ambiguous. This CDR3 has 16 residues. V was cut by 0 bases and J by 0 bases, with 9 bases left in between. CDR1 SGDLS and CDR2 YYNGEE come from the germline V gene. The CDR3 DNA reads TGTGCCAGCAGCGTAGGGCGGCTGACAACTAATGAAAAACTGTTTTTT. It is translated as CASSVGRLTTNEKLFF.

The rearrangement joins TRBV5-1 to TRBJ2-1, with D tentatively TRBD1 (6 bases). The CDR3 totals 13 residues. Germline V lookup: CDR1 SGHRS, CDR2 YFSETQ. V lost 4 bases, J lost 5 bases, and 10 bases lay in between. CDR3 loop: CASSEGTNNEQFF. The CDR3 DNA follows: TGCGCCAGCAGCGAAGGGACAAACAATGAGCAGTTCTTC.

The chain uses TRBV12-5 and TRBJ1-2; tentatively, D is TRBD1 (6 bases). Germline CDR1 is LGHNT and CDR2 is FRNRAP. Between the trimmed V and J ends, which lost 6 bases and 4 bases, there was a span of 15 bases. The CDR3 spans 14 residues. The CDR3 is CASGPGQSFYGYTF. In nucleotides, the CDR3 is TGTGCTAGTGGCCCTGGACAGTCGTTCTATGGCTACACCTTC.

The chain employs TRBV28 and TRBJ1-4, with D possibly TRBD1 on 6 matching bases. The V gene lost 4 bases and the J gene lost 7 bases, with 19 bases spanning the gap. Germline V lookup: CDR1 MDHEN, CDR2 SYDVKM. This CDR3 has 16 amino acids. This chain's CDR3 is CASSSGGRGLAEKLFF. CDR3 nucleotide sequence: TGTGCCAGCAGTTCCGGGGGGAGGGGGTTAGCTGAAAAACTGTTTTTT.

This clone occurred once. The V call is TRBV27, the J call TRBJ2-2; 8 bases align to TRBD1. This CDR3 spans 17 amino acids. The germline CDR1 and CDR2 sequences are MNHEY and SMNVEV (reference sequence). V was pared by 6 bases and J by 6 bases, with 15 bases of the junction left unmatched. The CDR3 region has the DNA TGTGCCAGCAGGAAAATGCACAGGGGGAGAGAGGCCGGGGAGCTGTTTTTT. Translated, it gives CASRKMHRGREAGELFF.

The CDR3 protein is CASSEWTDEKLFF. CDR3 nucleotide sequence: TGTGCCAGCAGTGAATGGACAGATGAAAAACTGTTTTTT. The J gene is TRBJ1-4, the V gene TRBV2, with a weak D call TRBD1 (6 bases). From germline, CDR1 is SNHLY and CDR2 FYNNEI. The V end lost 2 bases, the J end lost 6 bases, and 7 bases lay between the germline ends. The CDR3 has 13 residues.

This chain joins TRBV11-2 and TRBJ1-2, with a tentative D call TRBD1 (5 bases). V shed 4 bases and J shed 8 bases, with 8 bases lying between them. This CDR3 is built from 11 residues. Germline CDR1 SGHAT, CDR2 FQNNGV. The CDR3 nucleotides read TGTGCCAGCAGCTCGGGGGGAGGCTACACCTTC. Encoded protein: CASSSGGGYTF.

There are a few counts of this clone. The chain couples TRBV28 to TRBJ2-1, with 7 bases aligning to TRBD2. The CDR3 length is 14 residues. With 8 bases clipped from V and 2 bases from J, the junction kept 6 bases outside the gene matches. Germline CDR1 MDHEN, CDR2 SYDVKM. The CDR3 protein is CASASGGAYNEQFF. DNA of the CDR3: TGTGCCAGCGCTAGCGGAGGAGCCTACAATGAGCAGTTCTTC.

This clone was seen more than once but under ten times. The chain recombines TRBV7-9 with TRBJ1-2; D is perhaps TRBD1 (6 bases). The germline gives CDR1 SEHNR, CDR2 FQNEAQ (reference sequence). Trimming removed 5 bases from V and 4 bases from J, with 11 bases in between. The CDR3 sequence is 13 residues long. In nucleotides, the CDR3 is TGTGCCAGCAGCCTAACAGGGCGCTATGGCTACACCTTC. Amino acid sequence: CASSLTGRYGYTF.

This sequence joins TRBV5-1 and TRBJ1-1, with 9 bases fitting TRBD1. The CDR3 has 15 residues. Trimming cost V 4 bases and J 6 bases; bases outside gene matches: 10. Germline values: CDR1 SGHRS, CDR2 YFSETQ. The CDR3 nucleotides read TGCGCCAGCAGCGCCCTAGGACAGGGGACGGCTGAAGCTTTCTTT. This sequence encodes CASSALGQGTAEAFF.

The gene calls are TRBV7-3 and TRBJ2-5, with D perhaps TRBD2 (6 bases). V shed 0 bases and J shed 4 bases, with 12 bases lying between them. CDR1 SGHTA and CDR2 FQGTGA come from the germline V gene. CDR3 size: 15 residues. The DNA of the CDR3 is TGTGCCAGCAGCTTAACCGGGACGCGGGGAGAGACCCAGTACTTC. It codes for CASSLTGTRGETQYF.

The genes are TRBV21-1 and TRBJ2-5; the DNA was not used to check the table's D call, TRBD1. TRBV21-1 is a known pseudogene. The length of the CDR3 is 15 residues. The CDR3 region is CASSRTGTGNKTQYF. In nucleotides, the CDR3 is TGTGCCAGCAGCAGAACCGGGACAGGGAACAAGACCCAGTACTTC.

This clone was detected a few times. The chain has TRBV13 and TRBJ2-2, with 8 nucleotides matching TRBD1. This CDR3 has 20 amino acids. Germline trimming cut 5 bases from V and 2 bases from J; bases unmatched to any gene: 19. The germline CDR1 and CDR2 sequences are PRHDT and FYEKMQ (reference sequence). Written as DNA, the CDR3 is TGTGCCAGCAGCGAACCCCCCGGGACAGGCCTCGGGAACAACACCGGGGAGCTGTTTTTT. As protein: CASSEPPGTGLGNNTGELFF.

V and J are TRBV5-4 and TRBJ2-2; possible D gene TRBD2, 5 bases. V lost 3 bases and J 5 bases, leaving 14 bases between the germline ends. Per the germline V gene, CDR1 is SGHNT and CDR2 is YYREEE (reference sequence). The CDR3 is 15 amino acids. This CDR3 is CASSSREFTTGELFF. CDR3 bases: TGTGCCAGCAGCTCAAGGGAGTTTACGACCGGGGAGCTGTTTTTT.

The rearrangement joins TRBV7-2 to TRBJ2-1; 8 nucleotides align to TRBD2. This CDR3 contains 17 residues. V was clipped by 4 bases and J by 5 bases; unmatched bases: 13. CDR1 and CDR2 from the germline V gene are SGHTA and FQGNSA. The CDR3 DNA reads TGTGCCAGCAGCTCCTACTACTCCGGGACTAGACACAATGAGCAGTTCTTC. This translates into CASSSYYSGTRHNEQFF.

This chain links TRBV21-1 with TRBJ1-5; the table calls TRBD1, which could not be checked here. TRBV21-1 has pseudogene status. This CDR3 has 17 amino acids. The CDR3 reads CASSKASQGARQKPQHF. The CDR3 DNA reads as TGTGCCAGCAGCAAAGCCTCGCAGGGGGCGCGACAAAAGCCCCAGCATTTT.

This chain links TRBV28 with TRBJ1-2; D is possibly TRBD1 (5 bases). Germline V gene lookup returns CDR1 MDHEN and CDR2 SYDVKM. CDR3 length: 14 residues. V was cut by 7 bases and J by 6 bases, with 18 bases left in between. CDR3 in DNA: TGTGCCAGCATTCCCGGGGGAACTCACAATGGCTACACCTTC. Its protein product is CASIPGGTHNGYTF.

This clone was picked up a small number of times. The rearrangement uses TRBV29-1 and TRBJ2-3, with D hard to call. The germline V gene encodes CDR1 SQVTM and CDR2 ANQGSEA. Trimming shortened V by 4 bases and J by 6 bases, and 8 bases separated the two germline ends. The CDR3 is made up of 11 amino acids. CDR3 sequence: CSVGLADTQYF. CDR3 sequence (DNA): TGCAGCGTTGGGTTGGCCGATACGCAGTATTTT.

V gene TRBV6-5 combines with J gene TRBJ2-7, with a tentative D call TRBD2 (6 bases). V was trimmed by 8 bases and J by 5 bases, leaving 10 bases between them. Germline CDR1 and CDR2: MNHEY and SVGAGI. The length of the CDR3 is 11 residues. The CDR3 is CASGPGDEQYF. CDR3 coding DNA: TGTGCCAGCGGGCCGGGGGACGAGCAGTACTTC.

Remarks on this clone: Additional DNA sequences in this sample encode the identical CDR3. The chain links TRBV11-2 to TRBJ2-7, with D hard to call. The CDR3 covers 14 residues. Germline V gives CDR1 SGHAT, CDR2 FQNNGV. Deletions cut 5 bases from V and 2 bases from J, with 13 bases between. The CDR3 here is CASSLMRNPYEQYF. CDR3 sequence (DNA): TGTGCCAGCAGCCTAATGAGGAATCCCTACGAGCAGTACTTC.

The chain uses TRBV28 and TRBJ1-1; no firm D call. Germline V gene sequence: CDR1 MDHEN, CDR2 SYDVKM. The CDR3 totals 14 residues. Deletions cut 7 bases from V and 9 bases from J, with 21 bases between. The CDR3 reads CASTRPAGPPKAFF. The CDR3 DNA follows: TGTGCCAGCACCCGGCCGGCGGGTCCCCCCAAAGCTTTCTTT.

This clone occurred once. J is TRBJ1-2 and V is TRBV5-1; possible D gene TRBD1, 6 bases. Germline-derived CDR1 and CDR2 are SGHRS and YFSETQ. Between the trimmed V and J ends, which lost 2 bases and 0 bases, there was a span of 8 bases. The CDR3 totals 14 residues. CDR3 sequence reads: CASSLGQSNYGYTF. CDR3 DNA: TGCGCCAGCAGCTTAGGACAGTCTAACTATGGCTACACCTTC.

The J gene is TRBJ2-3, the V gene TRBV5-5; 9 nucleotides align to TRBD1. Per the germline V gene, CDR1 is SGHKS and CDR2 is YYEKEE (reference sequence). The CDR3 is 14 amino acids. V gave up 3 bases and J gave up 4 bases; unmatched junction bases: 3. The CDR3 spells CASSSQGAADTQYF. The CDR3 DNA is TGTGCCAGCAGCTCACAGGGGGCGGCAGATACGCAGTATTTT. Drawing the rest from reference TRBV5-5 and TRBJ2-3, the complete variable domain is DAGVTQSPTHLIKTRGQQVTLRCSPISGHKSVSWYQQVLGQGPQFIFQYYEKEERGRGNFPDRFSARQFPNYSSELNVNALLLGDSALYLCASSSQGAADTQYFGPGTRLTVL.